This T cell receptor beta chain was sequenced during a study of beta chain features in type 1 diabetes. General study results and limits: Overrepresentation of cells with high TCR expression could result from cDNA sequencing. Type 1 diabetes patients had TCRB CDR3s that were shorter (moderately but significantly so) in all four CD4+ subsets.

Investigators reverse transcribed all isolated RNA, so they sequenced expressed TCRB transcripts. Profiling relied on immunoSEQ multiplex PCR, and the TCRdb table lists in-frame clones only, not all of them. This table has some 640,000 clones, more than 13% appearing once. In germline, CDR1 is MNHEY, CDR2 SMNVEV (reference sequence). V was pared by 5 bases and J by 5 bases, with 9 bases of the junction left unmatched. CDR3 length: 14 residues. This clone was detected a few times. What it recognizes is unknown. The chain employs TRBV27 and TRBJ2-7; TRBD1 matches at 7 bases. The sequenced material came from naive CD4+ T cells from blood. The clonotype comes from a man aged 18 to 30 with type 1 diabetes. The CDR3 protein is CASSHGQVTHEQYF. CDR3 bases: TGTGCCAGCAGTCACGGACAGGTCACCCACGAGCAGTACTTC.